This T cell receptor (beta chain) is drawn from a study of blood T cell repertoires in COVID-19. Sequencing was performed with immunoSEQ multiplex PCR; in TCRdb, only in-frame clones are kept and a portion is missing. This sample has just over 95,000 clones, with 82% found just once. The CDR3 covers 15 residues. The germline V gene encodes CDR1 SGDLS and CDR2 YYNGEE. Trimming stripped 6 bases from V and 3 bases from J, with 17 bases between. The clonotype originates from a man older than 75 with acute or convalescent COVID-19. The sample comprised peripheral blood. V is TRBV9 and J is TRBJ2-3; possible D gene TRBD1, 6 bases. Here the CDR3 DNA reads TGTGCCAGCAATATCAGGGGAAGTGGAACAGATACGCAGTATTTT. Translated: CASNIRGSGTDTQYF.